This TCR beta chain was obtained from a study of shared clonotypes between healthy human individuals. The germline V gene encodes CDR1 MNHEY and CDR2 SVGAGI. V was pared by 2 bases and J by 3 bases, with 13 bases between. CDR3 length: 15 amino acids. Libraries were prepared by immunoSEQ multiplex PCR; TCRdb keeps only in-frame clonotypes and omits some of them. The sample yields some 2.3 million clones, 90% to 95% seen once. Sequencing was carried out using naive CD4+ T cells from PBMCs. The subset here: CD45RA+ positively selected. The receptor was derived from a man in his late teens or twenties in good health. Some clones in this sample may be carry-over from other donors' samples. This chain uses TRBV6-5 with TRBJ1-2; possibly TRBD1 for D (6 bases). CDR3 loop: CASSYRGSRDYGYTF. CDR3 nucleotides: TGTGCCAGCAGTTACAGGGGGTCTCGGGACTATGGCTACACCTTC.